This T cell receptor beta chain was recovered during a study of CD8 T cells in Susac syndrome. Study information: Patients with Susac syndrome were therapy-naive, on corticosteroids, or on intravenous immunoglobulin alone at the time that blood was drawn. Broader study findings: The study conceded that its TCR sequencing and HLA analysis involved relatively few individuals. Clonal expansion of CD8+ cells in Susac peaked in TEMRA cells (and in active patients).

A quantity of about 0.5 to 1 ug RNA underwent reverse transcription using random hexamers. Coverage of TCR beta CDR3 amplification by immunoSEQ multiplex PCR extended to 54 Vbeta and 13 Jbeta. TCRdb itself ran the immunoSEQ multiplex PCR reads through MiXCR, one entry per CDR3 protein. Among 1,500 to 2,000 distinct CDR3 sequences listed, roughly 64% were seen once. Germline V gene data show CDR1 as SNHLY and CDR2 as FYNNEI. V lost 4 bases and J 2 bases, leaving 12 bases between the germline ends. The CDR3 contains 15 residues. Staining for CD27 and CD45RA set out the memory subsets used for TEMRA sorting. Concerning this clonotype itself: Its antigen is currently unknown.

The chain couples TRBV2 to TRBJ1-5; possibly TRBD1 for D (5 bases). Sample: CD8+ TEMRA cells from PBMCs. Subset described: FACS-sorted terminally differentiated effector memory CD8+ T cells re-expressing CD45RA (CD8+ TEMRA). The receptor comes from a human donor with Susac syndrome. The CDR3 region has the DNA TGTGCCAGCAGTGGAGGGCAGGGAGGCAATCAGCCCCAGCATTTT. Residues: CASSGGQGGNQPQHF.